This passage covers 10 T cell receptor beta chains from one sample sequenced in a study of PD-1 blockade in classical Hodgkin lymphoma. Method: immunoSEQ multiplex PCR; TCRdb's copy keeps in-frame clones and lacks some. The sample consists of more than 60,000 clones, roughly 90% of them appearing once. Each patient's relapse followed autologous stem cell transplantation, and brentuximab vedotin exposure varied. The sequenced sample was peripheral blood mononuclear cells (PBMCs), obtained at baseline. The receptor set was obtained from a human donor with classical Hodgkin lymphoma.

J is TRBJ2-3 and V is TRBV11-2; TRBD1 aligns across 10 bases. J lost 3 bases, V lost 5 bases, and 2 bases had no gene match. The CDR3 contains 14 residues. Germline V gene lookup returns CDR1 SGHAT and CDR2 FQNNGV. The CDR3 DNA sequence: TGTGCCAGCAGCCAGGGACAGGGGACAGATACGCAGTATTTT. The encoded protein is CASSQGQGTDTQYF.

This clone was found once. DNA for the CDR3: TGTGCCAGCAGTTCGTTACAGGGGGGAGATACGCAGTATTTT. As protein: CASSSLQGGDTQYF. V and J are TRBV27 and TRBJ2-3; TRBD1 matches at 8 bases. There are 14 residues in the CDR3. Losses at the gene ends were 4 bases for V and 5 bases for J; bases not matched to a gene: 5. Per the germline V gene, CDR1 is MNHEY and CDR2 is SMNVEV (reference sequence).

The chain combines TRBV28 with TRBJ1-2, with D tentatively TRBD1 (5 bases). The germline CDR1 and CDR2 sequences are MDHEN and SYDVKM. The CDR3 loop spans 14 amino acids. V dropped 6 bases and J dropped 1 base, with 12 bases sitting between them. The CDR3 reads CASSPWGGNYGYTF. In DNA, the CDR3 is TGTGCCAGCAGCCCTTGGGGGGGTAACTATGGCTACACCTTC.

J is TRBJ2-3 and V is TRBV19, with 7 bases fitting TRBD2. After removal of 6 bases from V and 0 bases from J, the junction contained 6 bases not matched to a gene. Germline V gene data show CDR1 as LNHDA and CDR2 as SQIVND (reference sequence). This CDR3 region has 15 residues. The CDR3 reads CASRSLAASTDTQYF. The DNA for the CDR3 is TGTGCCAGTAGGTCCCTAGCGGCTAGCACAGATACGCAGTATTTT. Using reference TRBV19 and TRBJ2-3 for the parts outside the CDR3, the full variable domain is DGGITQSPKYLFRKEGQNVTLSCEQNLNHDAMYWYRQDPGQGLRLIYYSQIVNDFQKGDIAEGYSVSREKKESFPLTVTSAQKNPTAFYLCASRSLAASTDTQYFGPGTRLTVL.

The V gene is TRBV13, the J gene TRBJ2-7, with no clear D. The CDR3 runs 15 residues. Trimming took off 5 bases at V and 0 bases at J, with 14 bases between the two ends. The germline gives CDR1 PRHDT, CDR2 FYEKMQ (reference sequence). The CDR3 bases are TGTGCCAGCAGCCCCGAAAAGACTCACTCCTACGAGCAGTACTTC. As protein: CASSPEKTHSYEQYF.

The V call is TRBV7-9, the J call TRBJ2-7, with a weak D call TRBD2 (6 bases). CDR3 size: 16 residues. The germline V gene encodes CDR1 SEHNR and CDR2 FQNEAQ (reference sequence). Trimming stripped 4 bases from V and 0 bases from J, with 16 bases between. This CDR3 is CASSSRGGSLSYEQYF. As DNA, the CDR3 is TGTGCCAGCAGCTCCCGAGGAGGGAGTCTCTCCTACGAGCAGTACTTC.

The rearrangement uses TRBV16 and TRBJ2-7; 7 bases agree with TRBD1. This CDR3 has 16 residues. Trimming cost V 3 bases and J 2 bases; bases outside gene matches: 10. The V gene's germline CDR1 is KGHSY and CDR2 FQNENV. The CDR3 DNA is TGTGCCAGCAGCCAGGACAGGATTTTATTCCCCTACGAGCAGTACTTC. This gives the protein CASSQDRILFPYEQYF.

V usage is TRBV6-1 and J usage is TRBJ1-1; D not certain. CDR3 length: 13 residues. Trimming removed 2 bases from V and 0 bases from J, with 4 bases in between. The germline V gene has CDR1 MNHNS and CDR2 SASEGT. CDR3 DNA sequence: TGTGCCAGCAGTGAACACCTGAACACTGAAGCTTTCTTT. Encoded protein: CASSEHLNTEAFF.

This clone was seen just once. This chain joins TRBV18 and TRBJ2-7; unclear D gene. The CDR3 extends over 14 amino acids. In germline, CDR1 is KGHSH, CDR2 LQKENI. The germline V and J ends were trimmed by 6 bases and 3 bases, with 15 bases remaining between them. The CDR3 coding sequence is TGTGCCAGCTCCCCGGACCTGGGAATCTACGAGCAGTACTTC. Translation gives CASSPDLGIYEQYF.

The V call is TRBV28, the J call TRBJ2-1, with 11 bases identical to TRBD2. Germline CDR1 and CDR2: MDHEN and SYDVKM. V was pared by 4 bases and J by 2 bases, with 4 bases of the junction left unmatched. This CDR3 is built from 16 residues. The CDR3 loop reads CASSSLTSGAYNEQFF. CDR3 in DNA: TGTGCCAGCAGTTCCTTGACTAGCGGGGCCTACAATGAGCAGTTCTTC. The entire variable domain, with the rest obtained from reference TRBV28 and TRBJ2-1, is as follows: DVKVTQSSRYLVKRTGEKVFLECVQDMDHENMFWYRQDPGLGLRLIYFSYDVKMKEKGDIPEGYSVSREKKERFSLILESASTNQTSMYLCASSSLTSGAYNEQFFGPGTRLTVL.